This TCR beta chain came from a study of cytomegalovirus exposure and HLA in healthy donors. The table lists this clone with a count of one. Antigen unknown. The table came from immunoSEQ multiplex PCR; TCRdb's copy has only in-frame clones and leaves some out. The repertoire holds about 100,000 clones, with 70% to 90% as singletons. CDR1 is SGDLS, CDR2 YYNGEE, per germline. V was shortened by 0 bases and J by 5 bases, with 18 bases between the two germline ends. The CDR3 is 18 amino acids. Study findings and constraints: Cytomegalovirus association was listed for about 180 TCR beta chains.

The donors were part of the 120-subject validation cohort, which stood apart from the 666-subject first cohort. The sample taken for sequencing was PBMCs. The source is a young woman in good health and CMV-seronegative. This chain links TRBV9 with TRBJ1-6, with D perhaps matching TRBD1 (6 bases). CDR3 DNA: TGTGCCAGCAGCGTAGGTTGGGGGCCCGGGGTTGATAATTCACCCCTCCACTTT. It is translated as CASSVGWGPGVDNSPLHF.